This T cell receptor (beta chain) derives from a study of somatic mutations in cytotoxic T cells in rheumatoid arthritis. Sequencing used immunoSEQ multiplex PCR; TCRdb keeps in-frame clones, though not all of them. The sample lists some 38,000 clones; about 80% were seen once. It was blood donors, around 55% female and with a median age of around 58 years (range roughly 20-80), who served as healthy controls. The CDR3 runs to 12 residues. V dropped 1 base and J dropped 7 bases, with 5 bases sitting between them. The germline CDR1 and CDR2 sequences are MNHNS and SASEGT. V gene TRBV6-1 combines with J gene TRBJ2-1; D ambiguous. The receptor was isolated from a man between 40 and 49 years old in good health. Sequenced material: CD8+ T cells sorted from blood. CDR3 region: CASSEGGNEQFF. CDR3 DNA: TGTGCCAGCAGTGAAGGCGGAAATGAGCAGTTCTTC.